This T cell receptor beta chain was found in a study of shared clonotypes between healthy human individuals. The study, taken as a whole, reports: Between several donors, naive CD4 clonotypes were shared at a level of about 5%.

Germline assignment: CDR1 MGHRA and CDR2 YSYEKL. V was pared by 1 base and J by 4 bases, with 13 bases between. The CDR3 runs to 15 residues. Turning to this clone: Antigen specificity is unknown.

Researchers ran the assay at a deep level. Each sorted subset replicate got 200 ng genomic DNA, 30,000 or so genomes. Profiling relied on immunoSEQ multiplex PCR, and the TCRdb table lists in-frame clones only, not all of them. Of about a million clones in the sample, approximately 77% were seen once. The source material was memory CD4+ T cells from PBMCs. Subset indicated: CD45RA-negative fraction. The source is a man younger than 35 in good health. Some clones in this sample may be carry-over from other donors' samples. The chain employs TRBV4-1 and TRBJ1-2; D possibly corresponds to TRBD1 (6 bases). CDR3 region: CASSQGGATPYGYTF. CDR3 DNA: TGCGCCAGCAGCCAAGGGGGGGCGACCCCCTATGGCTACACCTTC.